The rows below give T cell receptor beta chains drawn from one sample of a study of blood T cell repertoires in COVID-19. Assay used: immunoSEQ multiplex PCR; TCRdb lists only in-frame clones, some missing. The top ten clones hold approximately 15% of a sample with 160,000 or so clones, around 75% of them seen once. Sequenced sample: peripheral blood. These receptor sequences come from an elderly woman with acute or convalescent COVID-19. Both conserved end residues are part of each CDR3. D genes are given only for firm matches. Clone size is given for some rows only: seen once, a few or many times, or a class if the clone is expanded.

TRBV25-1	few	14	.	TRBJ2-7	TGTGCCAGCAGTTACAGGGTCTCCTCCTACGAGCAGTACTTC	CASSYRVSSYEQYF
TRBV6-2/TRBV6-3	.	17	TRBD2	TRBJ2-1	TGTGCCAGCAGTTACGGACCGGGACTAGCGGGGGGGAATGAGCAGTTCTTC	CASSYGPGLAGGNEQFF
TRBV2	few	14	.	TRBJ1-2	TGTGCCAGCAGTGACGACGGGCAGGGGTATGGCTACACCTTC	CASSDDGQGYGYTF
TRBV12-3/TRBV12-4	.	11	.	TRBJ2-1	TGTGCTTCCGGCTCCTACAATGAGCAGTTCTTC	CASGSYNEQFF
TRBV15	.	17	TRBD2	TRBJ2-7	TGTGCCACCAGCAGAGGCCGTGGCGGGGGGACCTCCTACGAGCAGTACTTC	CATSRGRGGGTSYEQYF
TRBV6-5	.	15	.	TRBJ2-2	TGTGCCAGCAGTTACTACGGGGCGAACACCGGGGAGCTGTTTTTT	CASSYYGANTGELFF
TRBV5-1	.	14	TRBD1	TRBJ1-1	TGCGCCAGTCGACAGGGGGCGGAGAACACTGAAGCTTTCTTT	CASRQGAENTEAFF
TRBV4-1	once	14	.	TRBJ1-5	TGCGCCAGCAGCCAAGCCGGGGGGAATCAGCCCCAGCATTTT	CASSQAGGNQPQHF
TRBV6-1	.	13	.	TRBJ2-3	TGTGCCAGCAGTGAAACAGGCACAGATACGCAGTATTTT	CASSETGTDTQYF
TRBV5-1	.	13	.	TRBJ1-2	TGCGCCAGCAGCTTGAACAGAGTAAATGGCTACACCTTC	CASSLNRVNGYTF
TRBV5-1	.	15	TRBD1	TRBJ2-7	TGCGCCAGCAGTAACGGACAGGGGGTCAGGTACGAGCAGTACTTC	CASSNGQGVRYEQYF
TRBV7-6	.	13	.	TRBJ1-3	TGTGCCAGCAGCTCCCCTCTCGGGAACACCATATATTTT	CASSSPLGNTIYF
TRBV30	.	14	.	TRBJ1-1	TGTGCCTGGAGGAGAGGGACACTACGACCTGAAGCTTTCTTT	CAWRRGTLRPEAFF
TRBV12-1	.	18	.	TRBJ1-1	TGTGCCAGCAGTGCCTCGGACAGGGGCAGCGAGGGGAACACTGAAGCTTTCTTT	CASSASDRGSEGNTEAFF
TRBV7-2	.	12	.	TRBJ2-7	TGTGCCAGCAGTCAAACAGGGCTGGAGCAGTACTTC	CASSQTGLEQYF
TRBV28	.	14	.	TRBJ1-3	TGTGCCAGCAGTCCCGGGGGGGTGAGAAACACCATATATTTT	CASSPGGVRNTIYF
TRBV5-1	.	16	.	TRBJ2-2	TGCGCCAGCAGCTTGCAACTAGATGGGAACACCGGGGAGCTGTTTTTT	CASSLQLDGNTGELFF
TRBV5-1	.	14	TRBD2	TRBJ2-1	TGCGCCAGCAGCACTAGCGGGGGGTCCAATGAGCAGTTCTTC	CASSTSGGSNEQFF
TRBV5-1	few	14	TRBD1	TRBJ2-7	TGCGCCAGCAGCTTGGGCAGGGGGCACTACGAGCAGTACTTC	CASSLGRGHYEQYF
TRBV5-6	.	15	.	TRBJ1-2	TGTGCCAGCAGCTTGGGTGACACTGATCTCTATGGCTACACCTTC	CASSLGDTDLYGYTF
TRBV7-8	.	17	TRBD1	TRBJ2-2	TGTGCCAGCAGCTTAGCGTGGGGACAGGGGGCGACCGGGGAGCTGTTTTTT	CASSLAWGQGATGELFF
TRBV6-5	.	15	TRBD2	TRBJ2-5	TGTGCCAGCGTTTTTGGGACTAGGAGTATAAAGACCCAGTACTTC	CASVFGTRSIKTQYF
TRBV15	.	13	TRBD1	TRBJ1-6	TGTGCCACCCAACGGGACAGGGCCTCGCCCCTCCACTTT	CATQRDRASPLHF
TRBV3-1/TRBV3-2	.	14	.	TRBJ2-2	TGTGCCAGCAGCCCCGAGAGGGGGATCGGGGAGCTGTTTTTT	CASSPERGIGELFF
TRBV28	few	17	TRBD1	TRBJ1-5	TGTGCCAGCAGCCCTAGGGGCAGGGGGCTTGGGAATCAGCCCCAGCATTTT	CASSPRGRGLGNQPQHF
TRBV12-3/TRBV12-4	.	13	.	TRBJ2-1	TGTGCCAGCAGTGATACTAGTTACAATGAGCAGTTCTTC	CASSDTSYNEQFF
TRBV2	.	13	.	TRBJ1-1	TGTGCCAGCAGTGACAGGGAGAACACTGAAGCTTTCTTT	CASSDRENTEAFF
TRBV27	few	14	.	TRBJ1-2	TGTGCCAGCAGTCCGACAACAGGTCTCTATGGCTACACCTTC	CASSPTTGLYGYTF
TRBV27	.	15	TRBD2	TRBJ2-3	TGTGCCAGCAGTTCCGGGACTAGCGGCACAGATACGCAGTATTTT	CASSSGTSGTDTQYF
TRBV3-1/TRBV3-2	.	13	.	TRBJ1-2	TGTGCCAGCAGCCCAGACGGGAACTATGGCTACACCTTC	CASSPDGNYGYTF
TRBV24-1	.	14	.	TRBJ2-1	TGTGCCACCAGCCTGACTAGTGAGGTCAATGAGCAGTTCTTC	CATSLTSEVNEQFF
TRBV29-1	.	12	.	TRBJ1-1	TGCAGCGTTGATCTACTGAACACTGAAGCTTTCTTT	CSVDLLNTEAFF
TRBV19	few	13	TRBD1	TRBJ1-1	TGTGCCAGTAGAGGGGGCGCAAACACTGAAGCTTTCTTT	CASRGGANTEAFF
TRBV27	once	18	TRBD1	TRBJ1-2	TGTGCCAGCAGTTTCTTTGGGGCAGGGGGAGGAATCAGATATGGCTACACCTTC	CASSFFGAGGGIRYGYTF
TRBV11-3	.	11	.	TRBJ2-7	TGTGCCAGCAGCTCCGGCTACGAGCAGTACTTC	CASSSGYEQYF
TRBV28	.	13	.	TRBJ1-3	TGTGCCACCAGTCCCGGGGGGGGTAGCACCATATATTTT	CATSPGGGSTIYF
TRBV7-9	.	12	.	TRBJ1-2	TGTGCCAGCAGCTTCTCCACAGGGGGCTACACCTTC	CASSFSTGGYTF
TRBV5-1	.	14	TRBD1	TRBJ1-5	TGCGCCAGCAGCTGGGGGACAGGGGATGGGCCCCAGCATTTT	CASSWGTGDGPQHF
TRBV18	.	13	.	TRBJ1-1	TGTGCCAGCTCATCCGACAGAAACACTGAAGCTTTCTTT	CASSSDRNTEAFF
TRBV28	.	15	.	TRBJ1-5	TGTGCCAGCAGTCCACCTCACTATAGCAATCAGCCCCAGCATTTT	CASSPPHYSNQPQHF
TRBV19	few	16	.	TRBJ2-7	TGTGCCAGTAGTAGATGGGGGGATTCCTCCTCCTACGAGCAGTACTTC	CASSRWGDSSSYEQYF
TRBV28	.	13	TRBD1	TRBJ1-2	TGTGCCTCCGAACGGGACAGGCGCTATGGCTACACCTTC	CASERDRRYGYTF
TRBV30	.	16	.	TRBJ1-1	TGTGCCTGGAGCGCTTACGCCCAGGCGATGAACACTGAAGCTTTCTTT	CAWSAYAQAMNTEAFF
TRBV28	once	17	TRBD2	TRBJ2-3	TGTGCCAGCAGTTCTCAGACTAGCGGCTCTCCCACAGATACGCAGTATTTT	CASSSQTSGSPTDTQYF
TRBV19	.	13	.	TRBJ2-7	TGTGCCAGTAGTATAGGCAGGGCCTACGAGCAGTACTTC	CASSIGRAYEQYF
TRBV7-8	.	13	.	TRBJ2-7	TGTGCCAGCAGCCCGACAGTGTCCTACGAGCAGTACTTC	CASSPTVSYEQYF
TRBV6-5	.	12	.	TRBJ1-6	TGTGCCAGCAGTTGGGACTTTCGGGACCTCCACTTT	CASSWDFRDLHF
TRBV28	.	11	.	TRBJ2-1	TGTGCCAGCAGTATGGGGCTTCAGCAGTTCTTC	CASSMGLQQFF
TRBV11-2	.	15	TRBD1	TRBJ2-1	TGTGCCAGCAGGTCTCCGGGACAGGGATACAATGAGCAGTTCTTC	CASRSPGQGYNEQFF
TRBV21-1	many	18	.	TRBJ2-7	TGTGCCAGCAGCAAAGGAACCCGACAGGGCCGAGTCTCCTACGAGCAGTACTTC	CASSKGTRQGRVSYEQYF
TRBV2	.	15	.	TRBJ2-3	TGTGCCAGCAGTGCACGGGTACGAGGCACAGATACGCAGTATTTT	CASSARVRGTDTQYF
TRBV6-6	.	15	.	TRBJ1-2	TGTGCCAGCGTCCCGGAGGGGAGGGCCAACTATGGCTACACCTTC	CASVPEGRANYGYTF
TRBV28	few	15	TRBD1	TRBJ1-5	TGTGCCAGCAGTTTCTACAGGGGGGGCAATCAGCCCCAGCATTTT	CASSFYRGGNQPQHF
TRBV6-1	.	15	.	TRBJ1-2	TGTGCCAGCAGTGAAAACAGGGTAAATAGCTATGGCTACACCTTC	CASSENRVNSYGYTF
TRBV19	.	14	.	TRBJ1-1	TGTGCCAGTAGTCCCCGCAGGGGTGCGATCGTGGCTTTCTTT	CASSPRRGAIVAFF
TRBV6-5	.	15	.	TRBJ2-7	TGTGCCAGCAGGCCTACAGGGATCCTGACCTACGAGCAGTACTTC	CASRPTGILTYEQYF
TRBV6-5	.	14	TRBD1	TRBJ1-2	TGTGCCAGCCGCGTGGGACAGGGAATATCCGGCTACACCTTC	CASRVGQGISGYTF
TRBV7-9	once	17	.	TRBJ1-1	TGTGCCAGCAGCCCACGTGCCGGGACACAGAGGAACACTGAAGCTTTCTTT	CASSPRAGTQRNTEAFF
TRBV19	.	16	TRBD1	TRBJ2-7	TGTGCCAGTAGACCGAGGGCCGGGACAGGGATCGAGGAGCAGTACTTC	CASRPRAGTGIEEQYF